This TCR beta chain was retrieved from a study of human T cells and chemical hapten exposure. The CDR3 runs to 13 residues. V was clipped by 6 bases and J by 2 bases, with 8 bases between them. Germline V gives CDR1 SGHTA, CDR2 FQGNSA. This clonotype was picked up many times. Sample time point: patch test 2, 6 weeks after DPC sensitization. Treatment in this sample: therapeutic diphenylcyclopropenone sensitization with weekly scalp DPC. TCRdb used MiXCR to reprocess the RACE reads, holding one entry per CDR3 protein. The sample holds under 100,000 distinct CDR3 sequences; more than 8.5% are singletons and the top ten take roughly 2.5%.

The sequence was collected from a woman aged 30 to 39 with alopecia areata. Some clones in this sample may be carry-over from other donors' samples. Sample: whole blood, taken in connection with sensitization to the hapten diphenylcyclopropenone (DPC). This chain connects TRBV7-2 to TRBJ1-5, with D possibly matching TRBD1 (5 bases). The CDR3 sequence is CASSRGRNQPQHF. As DNA, the CDR3 is TGTGCCAGCAGTAGGGGCCGCAATCAGCCCCAGCATTTT.